Shown below are 18 T cell receptor beta chains from a single sample sequenced in a study of blood T cell repertoires in COVID-19. Libraries were prepared by immunoSEQ multiplex PCR; TCRdb keeps only in-frame clonotypes and omits some of them. In the table there are about 80,000 clones, roughly 76% of which are singletons. Specimen: peripheral blood. The source of these receptors is a man in his sixties or seventies with active or convalescent COVID-19.

This sequence joins TRBV5-1 and TRBJ2-2; possible D gene TRBD1, 5 bases. The CDR3 loop spans 16 amino acids. Between the trimmed V and J ends, which lost 4 bases and 0 bases, there was a span of 13 bases. Looked up from germline, CDR1 is SGHRS and CDR2 is YFSETQ. CDR3: CASSRRPTANTGELFF. CDR3 in DNA: TGCGCCAGCAGCCGGCGACCGACAGCGAACACCGGGGAGCTGTTTTTT.

This clone has only one observation. This chain links TRBV6-5 with TRBJ1-6; TRBD1 might be the D (6 bases). Between the trimmed V and J ends, which lost 8 bases and 10 bases, there was a span of 12 bases. The CDR3 loop spans 12 amino acids. The germline gives CDR1 MNHEY, CDR2 SVGAGI. The CDR3 here is CASAGEGSPLHF. As DNA, the CDR3 is TGTGCCAGCGCAGGGGAAGGCTCACCCCTCCACTTT.

The chain combines TRBV4-1 with TRBJ2-5; TRBD2 might be the D (6 bases). V was cut by 4 bases and J by 1 base, with 13 bases left in between. This CDR3 has 15 residues. Germline V gene lookup returns CDR1 MGHRA and CDR2 YSYEKL. The CDR3 reads CASSLNSGGQETQYF. In nucleotides, the CDR3 is TGCGCCAGCAGCCTCAACTCCGGGGGCCAAGAGACCCAGTACTTC.

The chain employs TRBV10-3 and TRBJ1-3; possibly TRBD1 for D (6 bases). This CDR3 is built from 17 residues. Germline V gene data show CDR1 as ENHRY and CDR2 as SYGVKD. V lost 5 bases and J 0 bases, leaving 17 bases between the germline ends. The CDR3 DNA is TGTGCCATCAGTTCCGAACAGGGTTCGATCTCTGGAAACACCATATATTTT. Its protein product is CAISSEQGSISGNTIYF.

The V call is TRBV30, the J call TRBJ1-2, with 10 nucleotides matching TRBD1. The CDR3 is made up of 13 amino acids. Germline-derived CDR1 and CDR2 are GTSNPN and SVGIG (reference sequence). V dropped 6 bases and J dropped 6; count of bases not matched to a gene: 7. The CDR3 protein is CACLDRGQDGYTF. The CDR3 DNA reads as TGTGCCTGTTTAGACAGGGGGCAGGATGGCTACACCTTC.

The V and J genes are TRBV6-5 and TRBJ2-3; 10 nucleotides align to TRBD2. The V gene end was trimmed by 11 bases and the J gene end by 6 bases; junction bases not matched to a gene: 11. Per germline, CDR1 MNHEY and CDR2 SVGAGI. The length of the CDR3 is 14 residues. The CDR3 sequence is CAGNSGGAGDTQYF. CDR3 DNA sequence: TGTGCCGGAAACAGCGGGGGGGCCGGGGATACGCAGTATTTT.

The genes are TRBV5-1 and TRBJ1-2, with TRBD1 identical over 9 bases. The CDR3 has 15 amino acids. The trim removed 0 bases at V and 8 bases at J, leaving 8 bases unmatched. Germline V gene sequence: CDR1 SGHRS, CDR2 YFSETQ. The CDR3 bases are TGCGCCAGCAGCTTGGCCCGGGACAGGGTCGGAGGCTACACCTTC. Residues: CASSLARDRVGGYTF.

The chain employs TRBV10-1 and TRBJ1-1, with D unclear. CDR1 WNHNN and CDR2 SYGVQD come from the germline V gene (reference sequence). This CDR3 is 15 amino acids long. With 3 bases removed from V and 1 base from J, the gap between germline ends came to 12 bases. The CDR3 coding sequence is TGCGCCAGCAGTGACGGCTTCCGACAGAACACTGAAGCTTTCTTT. Protein: CASSDGFRQNTEAFF.

The J gene is TRBJ2-7, the V gene TRBV9; no clear D gene. V was pared by 2 bases and J by 0 bases, with 9 bases between. Germline V gives CDR1 SGDLS, CDR2 YYNGEE. This CDR3 contains 14 residues. The CDR3, as DNA: TGTGCCAGCAGCGTCGGGTCGAGCTCCTACGAGCAGTACTTC. Protein product: CASSVGSSSYEQYF. The whole variable domain, filled in from reference TRBV9 and TRBJ2-7, reads DSGVTQTPKHLITATGQRVTLRCSPRSGDLSVYWYQQSLDQGLQFLIQYYNGEERAKGNILERFSAQQFPDLHSELNLSSLELGDSALYFCASSVGSSSYEQYFGPGTRLTVT.

This chain links TRBV11-1 with TRBJ1-4; no clear D. The CDR3 spans 12 residues. Germline values: CDR1 SGHAT, CDR2 FQDESV (reference sequence). With 5 bases removed from V and 8 bases from J, the gap between germline ends came to 9 bases. The CDR3 coding sequence is TGTGCCAGCAGCCGTGAGACAGAAAAACTGTTTTTT. Translating it yields CASSRETEKLFF.

V and J are TRBV6-1 and TRBJ2-7; perhaps TRBD2 as D (5 bases). Trimming took 1 base from V and 4 from J, leaving 8 bases between them. Germline V gene lookup returns CDR1 MNHNS and CDR2 SASEGT. The CDR3 loop spans 13 amino acids. CDR3 coding DNA: TGTGCCAGCAGTGAAGGGAGGACGTACGAGCAGTACTTC. Its translation: CASSEGRTYEQYF.

The rearrangement uses TRBV11-2 and TRBJ1-4; 9 bases match TRBD1. The CDR3 spans 17 residues. Looked up from germline, CDR1 is SGHAT and CDR2 is FQNNGV. J lost 5 bases, V lost 3 bases, and 10 bases had no gene match. CDR3 nucleotide sequence: TGTGCCAGCAGCTTGTTCCCTCCCGGGACAGGGAATGAAAAACTGTTTTTT. Residues: CASSLFPPGTGNEKLFF.

The rearrangement links TRBV5-4 to TRBJ1-2, with 7 bases fitting TRBD1. Germline CDR1 and CDR2: SGHNT and YYREEE (reference sequence). J gave up 8 bases and V 1 base, and 11 bases lay outside the gene matches. The CDR3 spans 15 residues. The CDR3 DNA sequence: TGTGCCAGCAGCTTGAGGCGGACAGGCGATTTAGGCTACACCTTC. Its translation: CASSLRRTGDLGYTF.

This chain connects TRBV30 to TRBJ2-1; 9 bases align to TRBD1. The V segment lost 3 bases and the J segment 7 bases; nucleotides outside the gene matches: 4. The CDR3 totals 13 residues. CDR1 is GTSNPN and CDR2 is SVGIG in the germline V gene (reference sequence). CDR3 region: CAWRGTGRNEQFF. CDR3 DNA: TGTGCCTGGAGGGGGACAGGGAGGAATGAGCAGTTCTTC.

The chain couples TRBV14 to TRBJ1-2; unclear D gene. The V end lost 0 bases, the J end lost 7 bases, and 9 bases lay between the germline ends. The CDR3 consists of 13 residues. The germline V gene encodes CDR1 SGHDN and CDR2 FVKESK. CDR3 sequence reads: CASSQEPRGGYTF. CDR3 DNA: TGTGCCAGCAGCCAAGAGCCGAGAGGTGGCTACACCTTC.

The CDR3 nucleotides are TGCGCCAGCAGCTTGGAGGACAGCCAAACCAAAGCTTTCTTT. As protein: CASSLEDSQTKAFF. The rearrangement joins TRBV5-1 to TRBJ1-1; possibly TRBD1 for D (6 bases). CDR3 length equals 14 residues. Trimming removed 0 bases at V and 9 bases at J, with 15 bases between. Germline V CDR1 and CDR2: SGHRS, YFSETQ.

In DNA, the CDR3 is TGTGCCTGGGGGGGACAGAACAATCAGCCCCAGCATTTT. This gives the protein CAWGGQNNQPQHF. This chain connects TRBV30 to TRBJ1-5; 7 positions match TRBD1. CDR3 size: 13 residues. Germline V gene lookup returns CDR1 GTSNPN and CDR2 SVGIG (reference sequence). V dropped 5 bases and J dropped 3; count of bases not matched to a gene: 4. The entire variable domain, with the rest obtained from reference TRBV30 and TRBJ1-5, is as follows: SQTIHQWPATLVQPVGSPLSLECTVEGTSNPNLYWYRQAAGRGLQLLFYSVGIGQISSEVPQNLSASRPQDRQFILSSKKLLLSDSGFYLCAWGGQNNQPQHFGDGTRLSIL.

V gene TRBV6-1 combines with J gene TRBJ2-5, with 8 positions matching TRBD2. The germline V gene encodes CDR1 MNHNS and CDR2 SASEGT. The CDR3 sequence is 15 residues long. J gave up 4 bases and V 3 bases, and 7 bases lay outside the gene matches. The CDR3 sequence: CASSEGTRDGETQYF. The CDR3 DNA reads TGTGCCAGCAGTGAGGGGACTAGAGATGGAGAGACCCAGTACTTC.